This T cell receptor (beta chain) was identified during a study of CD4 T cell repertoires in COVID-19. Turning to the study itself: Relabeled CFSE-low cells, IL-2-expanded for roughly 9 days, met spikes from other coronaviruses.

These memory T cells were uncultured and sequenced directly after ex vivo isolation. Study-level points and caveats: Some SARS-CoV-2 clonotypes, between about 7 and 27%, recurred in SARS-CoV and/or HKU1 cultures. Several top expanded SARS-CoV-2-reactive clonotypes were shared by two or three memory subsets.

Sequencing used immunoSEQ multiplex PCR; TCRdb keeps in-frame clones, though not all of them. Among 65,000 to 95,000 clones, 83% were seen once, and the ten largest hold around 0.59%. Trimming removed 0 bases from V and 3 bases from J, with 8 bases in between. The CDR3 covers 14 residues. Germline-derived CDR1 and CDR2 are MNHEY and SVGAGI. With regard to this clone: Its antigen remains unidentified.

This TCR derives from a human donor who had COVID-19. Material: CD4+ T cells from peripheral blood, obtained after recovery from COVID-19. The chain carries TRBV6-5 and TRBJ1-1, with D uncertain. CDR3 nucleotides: TGTGCCAGCAGTTACTCGATCGGGGACACTGAAGCTTTCTTT. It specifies CASSYSIGDTEAFF.